A selection of T cell receptor beta chains follows, all from one sample in a study of T cells in Graves' hyperthyroidism and ophthalmopathy. TCRdb analysed the multiplex PCR reads with MiXCR anew, one entry per CDR3 protein. This table has a few hundred thousand distinct CDR3 sequences, roughly a fifth appearing once. Sequenced input: blood. These TCRs come from a man aged 45-65 years with Graves' ophthalmopathy. Both conserved end residues are part of each CDR3. The order of the fields is clone size, V gene, J gene, CDR3 length, D gene, CDR3 protein, CDR3 DNA. The D gene is left open where the match is weak. Some rows have no size entry. The others give once, few or many, or a class for an expanded clone.

few	TRBV10-3	TRBJ1-3	15	NA	CAISSLDSPGNTIYF	TGTGCCATCAGTTCCTTGGACAGCCCTGGAAACACCATATATTTT
NA	TRBV4-1	TRBJ2-2	15	TRBD1	CASSQEQGAAGELFF	TGCGCCAGCAGCCAAGAACAGGGGGCTGCCGGGGAGCTGTTTTTT
many	TRBV20-1	TRBJ2-7	12	NA	CSARDGIYEQYF	TGCAGTGCCAGGGACGGAATCTACGAGCAGTACTTC
many	TRBV6-6	TRBJ2-7	15	NA	CASSYTQGSSYEQYF	TGTGCCAGCAGTTACACCCAGGGAAGCTCCTACGAGCAGTACTTC
NA	TRBV6-1	TRBJ2-1	13	NA	CASSERGFWEQFF	TGTGCCAGCAGTGAAAGGGGGTTTTGGGAGCAGTTCTTC
many	TRBV7-3	TRBJ2-1	18	TRBD2	CASKSSGRGVPPYNEQFF	TGTGCCAGCAAATCTAGCGGGAGGGGGGTACCCCCCTACAATGAGCAGTTCTTC
many	TRBV12-3/TRBV12-4	TRBJ1-6	15	TRBD1	CASSRTGGGNSPLHF	TGTGCCAGCAGTCGAACAGGGGGCGGGAATTCACCCCTCCACTTT
many	TRBV6-5	TRBJ1-1	15	NA	CASSYGVGRKHEAFF	TGTGCCAGCAGTTACGGGGTCGGCCGAAAGCATGAAGCTTTCTTT
once	TRBV20-1	TRBJ2-3	18	TRBD2	CSAYRPWTSGGSTDTQYF	TGCAGTGCTTACCGCCCCTGGACTAGCGGGGGGAGCACAGATACGCAGTATTTT
NA	TRBV13	TRBJ2-1	16	NA	CASSAPTDDSYNEQFF	TGTGCCAGCAGCGCACCGACTGACGACTCCTACAATGAGCAGTTCTTC
few	TRBV24-1	TRBJ2-1	15	NA	CATSATGSGTNEQFF	TGTGCCACCAGTGCTACAGGCTCGGGAACCAATGAGCAGTTCTTC
few	TRBV18	TRBJ1-3	16	NA	CASSPLQDNSGNTIYF	TGTGCCAGCTCACCTTTACAGGATAACTCTGGAAACACCATATATTTT
many	TRBV3-1	TRBJ2-5	15	NA	CASSQGAGVLETQYF	TGTGCCAGCAGCCAAGGAGCAGGGGTCCTGGAGACCCAGTACTTC
many	TRBV7-2	TRBJ1-2	16	NA	CASSFSQGLSNYGYTF	TGTGCCAGCAGCTTTAGCCAGGGTCTATCTAACTATGGCTACACCTTC
NA	TRBV29-1	TRBJ2-7	15	TRBD1	CSVYAPGQGTHEQYF	TGCAGCGTCTACGCCCCGGGACAGGGGACTCACGAGCAGTACTTC
NA	TRBV3-1	TRBJ2-2	13	NA	CASSQVSTGELFF	TGTGCCAGCAGCCAAGTTAGTACCGGGGAGCTGTTTTTT
NA	TRBV24-1	TRBJ2-1	16	TRBD2	CATSDHSGNSYNEQFF	TGTGCCACCAGTGATCATAGCGGGAACTCCTACAATGAGCAGTTCTTC
NA	TRBV30	TRBJ2-2	16	NA	CAWSVLGGPNTGELFF	TGTGCCTGGAGTGTACTTGGAGGTCCTAACACCGGGGAGCTGTTTTTT
few	TRBV6-2/TRBV6-3	TRBJ1-1	14	NA	CASKPSGGQYEAFF	TGTGCCAGCAAACCGAGCGGGGGGCAATATGAAGCTTTCTTT
few	TRBV28	TRBJ1-5	13	NA	CASSLGRGMTQHF	TGTGCCAGCAGTTTGGGAAGGGGCATGACCCAGCATTTT
NA	TRBV20-1	TRBJ2-7	13	NA	CSARDRTAYEQYF	TGCAGTGCTAGAGATCGAACAGCCTACGAGCAGTACTTC
NA	TRBV5-8	TRBJ1-5	15	TRBD1	CARSVGTAPNQPQHF	TGTGCCCGGAGTGTAGGGACAGCACCCAATCAGCCCCAGCATTTT
few	TRBV6-1	TRBJ2-5	13	TRBD2	CASSRTSLETQYF	TGTGCCAGCAGTCGGACTAGTCTTGAGACCCAGTACTTC
NA	TRBV5-1	TRBJ2-1	16	TRBD2	CASTSTVSSGNNEQFF	TGCGCCAGCACCTCCACCGTTAGTAGCGGGAATAATGAGCAGTTCTTC
few	TRBV9	TRBJ1-6	15	NA	CASSAGTVHNSPLHF	TGTGCCAGCAGCGCCGGGACGGTTCATAATTCACCCCTCCACTTT
NA	TRBV27	TRBJ2-4	17	NA	CASSLRRLGGVKNIQYF	TGTGCCAGCAGTTTAAGGAGACTAGGCGGGGTCAAAAACATTCAGTACTTC
few	TRBV27	TRBJ1-5	14	TRBD1	CASSSGTVGQPQHF	TGTGCCAGCAGTTCAGGGACAGTGGGTCAGCCCCAGCATTTT